This record looks at one TCR beta chain sequence and its context. Assay used: immunoSEQ multiplex PCR; TCRdb lists only in-frame clones, some missing. The data contain more than 100,000 clones, approximately 87% of them singletons. This sample was included in a study of blood T cell repertoires in COVID-19. Study overall: Sites in the United States, Italy and Spain provided acute and convalescent COVID-19 samples.

V dropped 2 bases and J dropped 4 bases, with 11 bases sitting between them. CDR1 GTSNPN and CDR2 SVGIG come from the germline V gene (reference sequence). The CDR3 length is 13 residues. This TCR was recovered from a man aged 50-60 years with active COVID-19. The sequenced material came from peripheral blood. The V and J genes are TRBV30 and TRBJ1-1, with D hard to call. CDR3 sequence: CAWSNEARTEAFF. The CDR3, as DNA: TGTGCCTGGAGTAATGAGGCGCGCACTGAAGCTTTCTTT.